This T cell receptor (beta chain) was retrieved from a study of identical twins. TCRdb recomputed calls from the 5' RACE reads with MiXCR, one row per CDR3 protein. The sample has more than 250,000 distinct CDR3 sequences, about 8.3% seen once. In its sample, this clonotype was seen a few times. The germline V gene encodes CDR1 LGHDT and CDR2 YNNKEL (reference sequence). Trimming removed 4 bases from V and 3 bases from J; junction bases left unmatched: 4. The CDR3 is 14 residues long. This sample also belongs to another study, concerning yellow fever vaccine responses in identical twins.

Source material: memory (CD45RO+) T cells sorted from blood. V and J are TRBV3-1 and TRBJ2-5, with 8 bases matching TRBD2. The receptor was derived from a woman younger than 30 in good health. CDR3: CASSRNSGKETQYF. The DNA for the CDR3 is TGTGCCAGCAGCCGGAATAGCGGGAAAGAGACCCAGTACTTC.